These 22 T cell receptor beta chains were sequenced from one sample in a study of PD-1 blockade in classical Hodgkin lymphoma. No patient escaped relapse after autologous stem cell transplantation, and brentuximab vedotin exposure varied. Libraries were prepared by immunoSEQ multiplex PCR; TCRdb keeps only in-frame clonotypes and omits some of them. The sample contains around 44,000 clones, roughly 86% of which appear only once. The specimen was peripheral blood mononuclear cells (PBMCs), collected before the second cycle of nivolumab. The receptors shown here come from a human donor with classical Hodgkin lymphoma.

The chain is built from TRBV7-9 and TRBJ2-3; no clear D. This CDR3 is built from 15 residues. The V gene's germline CDR1 is SEHNR and CDR2 FQNEAQ (reference sequence). V dropped 5 bases and J dropped 1 base, with 13 bases sitting between them. This CDR3 is CASSPQDGRTDTQYF. The DNA for the CDR3 is TGTGCCAGCAGCCCTCAGGATGGTCGCACAGATACGCAGTATTTT.

Of note for this clone: At the DNA level, this CDR3 is encoded by other sequences in the same sample as well. V gene TRBV6-1 combines with J gene TRBJ2-7; unclear D gene. Trimming stripped 2 bases from V and 0 bases from J, with 2 bases between. The CDR3 consists of 12 residues. Germline CDR1 reads MNHNS; CDR2 reads SASEGT. This CDR3 reads CASSESSYEQYF. CDR3 sequence (DNA): TGTGCCAGCAGTGAAAGCTCCTACGAGCAGTACTTC.

The chain recombines TRBV20-1 with TRBJ1-1; 7 bases map to TRBD1. CDR3 length: 10 amino acids. Looked up from germline, CDR1 is DFQATT and CDR2 is SNEGSKA (reference sequence). The trim removed 6 bases at V and 8 bases at J, leaving 3 bases unmatched. The chain's CDR3 is CSANRGEAFF. DNA for the CDR3: TGCAGTGCAAACAGGGGAGAAGCTTTCTTT.

V is TRBV7-9 and J is TRBJ1-4, with D tentatively TRBD1 (5 bases). This CDR3 spans 15 amino acids. Germline V gene lookup returns CDR1 SEHNR and CDR2 FQNEAQ (reference sequence). V lost 6 bases to trimming and J lost 7 bases, with 18 bases between them. The CDR3 here is CASSFRMGGGEKLFF. Here the CDR3 DNA reads TGTGCCAGCAGTTTTCGAATGGGGGGAGGTGAAAAACTGTTTTTT.

J is TRBJ2-4 and V is TRBV28, with D maybe TRBD1 (6 bases). The V gene lost 9 bases and the J gene lost 0 bases, with 18 bases spanning the gap. CDR3 length: 16 amino acids. Germline-derived CDR1 and CDR2 are MDHEN and SYDVKM. The CDR3: CASLSRGWKAKNIQYF. CDR3 bases: TGTGCCAGTCTCTCCAGGGGATGGAAAGCCAAAAACATTCAGTACTTC.

The chain has TRBV19 and TRBJ1-5; weak D call: TRBD1 (6 bases). The germline V gene encodes CDR1 LNHDA and CDR2 SQIVND (reference sequence). The CDR3 runs to 15 residues. V gave up 6 bases and J gave up 2 bases, with 14 bases separating them. DNA for the CDR3: TGTGCCAGTAGCTCAGGGGAAGCGGGCAATCAGCCCCAGCATTTT. Its protein product is CASSSGEAGNQPQHF.

The rearrangement joins TRBV6-5 to TRBJ1-5, with unresolved D. V lost 6 bases and J lost 2, with 8 bases in between. The germline V gene encodes CDR1 MNHEY and CDR2 SVGAGI. This CDR3 has 13 amino acids. CDR3 in DNA: TGTGCCAGCAGCCCCGGGGGCAATCAGCCCCAGCATTTT. Translation: CASSPGGNQPQHF.

The J gene is TRBJ1-1, the V gene TRBV19; tentative D call: TRBD1 (5 bases). V was cut by 6 bases and J by 1 base, with 12 bases left in between. Germline values: CDR1 LNHDA, CDR2 SQIVND (reference sequence). This CDR3 is built from 14 residues. The DNA of the CDR3 is TGTGCCAGTAGGCGGCAGGGACCGAACACTGAAGCTTTCTTT. Protein: CASRRQGPNTEAFF. The whole variable domain, remainder taken from reference TRBV19 and TRBJ1-1, is DGGITQSPKYLFRKEGQNVTLSCEQNLNHDAMYWYRQDPGQGLRLIYYSQIVNDFQKGDIAEGYSVSREKKESFPLTVTSAQKNPTAFYLCASRRQGPNTEAFFGQGTRLTVV.

V is TRBV27 and J is TRBJ2-2; 7 nucleotides match TRBD1. CDR1 MNHEY and CDR2 SMNVEV come from the germline V gene (reference sequence). Trimming cost V 5 bases and J 7 bases; bases outside gene matches: 7. The CDR3 has 14 amino acids. The CDR3 spells CASSPTQGIGELFF. The CDR3 DNA reads as TGTGCCAGCAGTCCAACACAGGGGATCGGGGAGCTGTTTTTT.

The V and J genes are TRBV28 and TRBJ1-3, with D maybe TRBD1 (6 bases). Germline CDR1 and CDR2: MDHEN and SYDVKM. This CDR3 spans 15 amino acids. The ends were cut back, 5 bases at V and 2 bases at J, with 13 bases in the middle. The CDR3 DNA reads as TGTGCCAGCAGTGTTACCCCAGGGGCTGGAAACACCATATATTTT. This gives the protein CASSVTPGAGNTIYF.

The chain carries TRBV7-2 and TRBJ2-5; 11 nucleotides align to TRBD2. In germline, CDR1 is SGHTA, CDR2 FQGNSA. The V and J ends lost 1 base and 5 bases, in that order; junction bases with no gene match: 6. This CDR3 comprises 16 residues. The CDR3, as DNA: TGTGCCAGCAGCTTAGAGACTAGCGGGGTGCAGGAGACCCAGTACTTC. Its translation: CASSLETSGVQETQYF.

V and J are TRBV4-1 and TRBJ2-5; TRBD1 matches 8 bases. Germline loops: CDR1 MGHRA, CDR2 YSYEKL. CDR3 length equals 17 residues. Trimming at V came to 4 bases and at J to 3 bases, leaving 13 bases not matched to a gene. Here the CDR3 reads CASSPTRTGIEEETQYF. CDR3 nucleotides: TGCGCCAGCAGCCCTACTCGGACAGGGATCGAGGAAGAGACCCAGTACTTC.

The V and J genes are TRBV6-4 and TRBJ1-5, with 11 bases matching TRBD1. The V and J ends lost 8 bases and 2 bases, in that order; junction bases with no gene match: 2. The germline gives CDR1 MRHNA, CDR2 SNTAGT. This CDR3 region has 14 residues. Here the CDR3 reads CASRTGGGNQPQHF. In nucleotides, the CDR3 is TGTGCCAGCCGGACAGGGGGCGGCAATCAGCCCCAGCATTTT.

This clone has just one count. The chain employs TRBV15 and TRBJ2-5, with D possibly being TRBD1 (5 bases). The V end was cut by 0 bases, the J end by 5 bases, with 7 bases between. There are 13 residues in the CDR3. Germline CDR1 and CDR2: LNHNV and YYDKDF (reference sequence). The CDR3 DNA is TGTGCCACCAGCAGAGATCCAGGGGAGACCCAGTACTTC. Translating it yields CATSRDPGETQYF.

The chain joins TRBV4-2 to TRBJ1-1, with TRBD1 matching over 7 bases. The germline V gene encodes CDR1 LGHNA and CDR2 YNFKEQ. Trimming at V came to 1 base and at J to 11 bases, leaving 22 bases not matched to a gene. There are 18 residues in the CDR3. CDR3 coding DNA: TGTGCCAGCAGCCAAGCCCGGGACAGAGCCTTACTCCTGCCTGGGGCTTTCTTT. It is translated as CASSQARDRALLLPGAFF.

The chain is built from TRBV9 and TRBJ1-1; D may be TRBD1 (6 bases). The CDR3 has 13 residues. From germline, CDR1 is SGDLS and CDR2 YYNGEE. V lost 3 bases and J 7 bases, leaving 13 bases between the germline ends. Here the CDR3 reads CASSARDKNEAFF. The CDR3 DNA sequence: TGTGCCAGCAGCGCAAGGGACAAAAATGAAGCTTTCTTT.

The CDR3 loop reads CASSSDRGNEQFF. CDR3 coding DNA: TGTGCCAGCAGCTCCGACAGGGGCAATGAGCAGTTCTTC. The genes are TRBV11-2 and TRBJ2-1; 8 bases are a match to TRBD1. The CDR3 runs to 13 residues. The germline V gene has CDR1 SGHAT and CDR2 FQNNGV. V lost 4 bases, J lost 6 bases, and 2 bases stayed unmatched.

The chain recombines TRBV6-5 with TRBJ1-2; the D gene is possibly TRBD1 (5 bases). Between the trimmed V and J ends, which lost 6 bases and 5 bases, there was a span of 16 bases. Germline CDR1 MNHEY, CDR2 SVGAGI. This CDR3 has 14 residues. The CDR3 sequence is CASSLDPGGYGYTF. CDR3 DNA: TGTGCCAGCAGCCTGGACCCCGGGGGATATGGCTACACCTTC.

V gene TRBV28 combines with J gene TRBJ2-7; 7 nucleotides line up with TRBD1. The junction had 11 bases not matched to a gene; V was cut back by 5 bases and J by 1 base. CDR3 size: 16 residues. CDR1 MDHEN and CDR2 SYDVKM come from the germline V gene. The CDR3 loop reads CASSPPRDSSSYEQYF. The CDR3 DNA sequence: TGTGCCAGCAGTCCCCCCCGGGACAGCTCTTCCTACGAGCAGTACTTC.

The chain joins TRBV9 to TRBJ1-2, with D uncertain. There are 15 residues in the CDR3. Germline CDR1 is SGDLS and CDR2 is YYNGEE. V lost 2 bases and J lost 1, with 12 bases in between. CDR3 DNA: TGTGCCAGCAGCGTGGAAAAAGGGAGTAACTATGGCTACACCTTC. This gives the protein CASSVEKGSNYGYTF.

The genes are TRBV7-3 and TRBJ2-4; 7 bases map to TRBD1. V dropped 4 bases and J dropped 6; count of bases not matched to a gene: 9. Germline CDR1 and CDR2: SGHTA and FQGTGA. This CDR3 is built from 15 residues. The CDR3 DNA follows: TGTGCCAGCAGCTCGGATACAGGGGCAGGAAACATTCAGTACTTC. This encodes CASSSDTGAGNIQYF.

V and J are TRBV19 and TRBJ1-2; 7 bases map to TRBD1. J was trimmed by 5 bases and V by 6 bases; bases with no gene match: 12. The CDR3 contains 15 residues. CDR1 is LNHDA, CDR2 SQIVND, per germline (reference sequence). The CDR3 is CASSTLSLQGYGYTF. CDR3 coding DNA: TGTGCCAGTAGCACCCTTTCGTTACAGGGGTATGGCTACACCTTC.